This passage covers 3 T cell receptor beta chains from one sample sequenced in a study of CD8 T cells in Susac syndrome. When the RNA was reverse transcribed, random hexamers were used with an input of 0.5 to 1 ug. In TCRdb, the immunoSEQ multiplex PCR reads were re-called with MiXCR into one record per CDR3 protein. The sample holds around 170,000 distinct CDR3 sequences, roughly 95% seen once. Sequenced input: CD4+ T cells from PBMCs. These receptors all come from a human donor with Susac syndrome.

This rearrangement joins TRBV18 to TRBJ1-3; D is uncertain. Germline CDR1 is KGHSH and CDR2 is LQKENI. CDR3 size: 16 residues. Trimming took off 3 bases at V and 0 bases at J, with 12 bases between the two ends. As DNA, the CDR3 is TGTGCCAGCTCACCGTCTACGGTGGACTCTGGAAACACCATATATTTT. Its translation: CASSPSTVDSGNTIYF.

The chain has TRBV28 and TRBJ2-5; no firm D call. The CDR3 extends over 13 amino acids. The germline V and J ends were trimmed by 3 bases and 2 bases, with 7 bases remaining between them. Germline CDR1 and CDR2: MDHEN and SYDVKM. The CDR3 reads CASSLDAQETQYF. The CDR3, as DNA: TGTGCCAGCAGTTTGGACGCACAAGAGACCCAGTACTTC.

The chain carries TRBV11-1 and TRBJ1-1, with unresolved D. Per the germline V gene, CDR1 is SGHAT and CDR2 is FQDESV (reference sequence). The V gene lost 5 bases and the J gene lost 7 bases, with 11 bases spanning the gap. The CDR3 has 12 amino acids. The CDR3 is CASSRGPFEAFF. CDR3 DNA: TGTGCCAGCAGCCGTGGACCGTTTGAAGCTTTCTTT.